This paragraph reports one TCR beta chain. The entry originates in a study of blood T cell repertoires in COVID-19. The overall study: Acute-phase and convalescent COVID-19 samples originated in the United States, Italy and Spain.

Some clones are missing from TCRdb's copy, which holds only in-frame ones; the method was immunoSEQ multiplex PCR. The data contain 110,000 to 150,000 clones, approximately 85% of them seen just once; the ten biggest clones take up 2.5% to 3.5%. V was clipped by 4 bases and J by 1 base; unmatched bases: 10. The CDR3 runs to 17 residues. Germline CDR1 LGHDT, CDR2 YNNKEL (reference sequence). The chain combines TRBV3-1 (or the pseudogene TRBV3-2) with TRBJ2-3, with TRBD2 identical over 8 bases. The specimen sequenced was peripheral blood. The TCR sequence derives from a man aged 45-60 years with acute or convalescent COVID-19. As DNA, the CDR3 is TGTGCCAGCAGCCCGAACTACGATAGCGGGGGCACAGATACGCAGTATTTT. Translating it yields CASSPNYDSGGTDTQYF.